This entry features one TCR beta chain sequence. The CDR3 is 15 amino acids. The germline gives CDR1 SGDLS, CDR2 YYNGEE. V trimming: 1 base; J trimming: 8 bases; junction bases outside the gene matches: 7. This record belongs to a study of blood T cell repertoires in COVID-19. Original analysis: Estimation of nucleated cell counts relied on the amplification of reference gene primers. Clones were sequenced by immunoSEQ multiplex PCR, and TCRdb holds only the in-frame ones, with some missing. Clone size and the V and J calls come from that table; the DNA yielded D and trimming. The table shows some 250,000 clones, with roughly 84% occurring only once.

This rearrangement joins TRBV9 to TRBJ1-2; 11 positions agree with TRBD1. This receptor was taken from a man aged 40-55 years with acute or convalescent COVID-19. The specimen was peripheral blood. CDR3 sequence: CASSVLGQGAGGYTF. In DNA form, the CDR3 reads TGTGCCAGCAGCGTACTAGGACAGGGGGCTGGGGGCTACACCTTC.